Below are 25 T cell receptor beta chains sequenced from a single sample in a study of control samples from healthy donors and cancer patients. TCRdb keeps only in-frame clones here, not all; method: immunoSEQ multiplex PCR. Of roughly 170,000 clones detected, 80% to 90% appear once; the ten largest clones hold about 5.3%. The sequenced sample was blood. Source of these receptors: a woman aged 25 to 39 in good health.

This clone showed up just a few times. The V gene is TRBV27, the J gene TRBJ1-6; D unresolved. V lost 5 bases to trimming and J lost 10 bases, with 12 bases between them. The CDR3 loop spans 13 amino acids. Germline lookup yields CDR1 MNHEY and CDR2 SMNVEV (reference sequence). CDR3 loop: CASSALNDSPLHF. CDR3 nucleotides: TGTGCCAGCAGTGCTCTCAATGACTCACCCCTCCACTTT.

The V call is TRBV28, the J call TRBJ2-5; 8 positions match TRBD1. Trimming took 7 bases from V and 3 from J; bases not matched to a gene: 13. Germline CDR1 and CDR2: MDHEN and SYDVKM. The CDR3 covers 16 residues. The CDR3 coding sequence is TGTGCCAGCACCCAGGGGGCCACAGGGGTTAAAGAGACCCAGTACTTC. Translation: CASTQGATGVKETQYF. The full variable domain, rest sourced from reference TRBV28 and TRBJ2-5, is DVKVTQSSRYLVKRTGEKVFLECVQDMDHENMFWYRQDPGLGLRLIYFSYDVKMKEKGDIPEGYSVSREKKERFSLILESASTNQTSMYLCASTQGATGVKETQYFGPGTRLLVL.

The genes are TRBV7-2 and TRBJ2-7; 11 nucleotides align to TRBD2. The CDR3 length is 16 residues. V dropped 1 base and J dropped 9; count of bases not matched to a gene: 11. Germline-derived CDR1 and CDR2 are SGHTA and FQGNSA. The CDR3 coding sequence is TGTGCCAGCAGCTTAGGGGTTCGGGCTAGCGGGAGGCCGCAGTACTTC. Protein product: CASSLGVRASGRPQYF.

This chain uses TRBV19 with TRBJ1-2; the D gene is possibly TRBD1 (6 bases). The germline CDR1 and CDR2 sequences are LNHDA and SQIVND (reference sequence). The V end was cut by 7 bases, the J end by 2 bases, with 14 bases between. The CDR3 runs to 14 residues. CDR3 sequence (DNA): TGTGCCAGTATTGGGATAGACAGGAACTATGGCTACACCTTC. Encoded protein: CASIGIDRNYGYTF.

This chain uses TRBV5-1 with TRBJ1-1; no definite D call. The length of the CDR3 is 14 residues. V dropped 0 bases and J dropped 0 bases, with 6 bases sitting between them. CDR1 is SGHRS, CDR2 YFSETQ, per germline. This CDR3 reads CASSLAALNTEAFF. Here the CDR3 DNA reads TGCGCCAGCAGCTTGGCCGCGCTGAACACTGAAGCTTTCTTT.

The chain employs TRBV29-1 and TRBJ2-4; TRBD2 matches 7 bases. Germline V gives CDR1 SQVTM, CDR2 ANQGSEA. This CDR3 comprises 12 residues. V trimming: 5 bases; J trimming: 8 bases; junction bases outside the gene matches: 6. The CDR3 sequence: CSVWEGWDIQYF. In nucleotides, the CDR3 is TGCAGCGTTTGGGAGGGGTGGGACATTCAGTACTTC. Combining the CDR3 with reference TRBV29-1 and TRBJ2-4 gives the whole variable domain SAVISQKPSRDICQRGTSLTIQCQVDSQVTMMFWYRQQPGQSLTLIATANQGSEATYESGFVIDKFPISRPNLTFSTLTVSNMSPEDSSIYLCSVWEGWDIQYFGAGTRLSVL.

The V gene is TRBV19, the J gene TRBJ2-5, with D possibly matching TRBD1 (6 bases). Trimming cost V 7 bases and J 2 bases, with 23 bases left between them. From germline, CDR1 is LNHDA and CDR2 SQIVND (reference sequence). The CDR3 has 17 residues. The CDR3 here is CASKGRGKQGRQETQYF. In DNA, the CDR3 is TGTGCCAGTAAGGGTAGGGGAAAACAGGGAAGGCAAGAGACCCAGTACTTC.

The rearrangement uses TRBV27 and TRBJ2-3, with D uncertain. V was trimmed by 4 bases and J by 5 bases, leaving 7 bases between them. Germline CDR1 reads MNHEY; CDR2 reads SMNVEV (reference sequence). The CDR3 covers 12 residues. DNA for the CDR3: TGTGCCAGCAGTTCCCTCAGAGATACGCAGTATTTT. Translation gives CASSSLRDTQYF.

This clone has more than one count but fewer than ten. The V and J genes are TRBV6-1 and TRBJ1-6; D call uncertain. CDR1 is MNHNS, CDR2 SASEGT, per germline. There are 13 residues in the CDR3. V was clipped by 2 bases and J by 15 bases, with 14 bases between them. The DNA of the CDR3 is TGTGCCAGCAGTGAAAATGGGCAGTTGGGCCTCCACTTT. This translates into CASSENGQLGLHF.

CDR3: CASSLGTSGFKYF. Written as DNA, the CDR3 is TGTGCCAGCAGCTTGGGGACTAGCGGGTTCAAGTACTTC. This sequence joins TRBV5-6 and TRBJ2-7; 11 bases are a match to TRBD2. This CDR3 has 13 residues. Germline V lookup: CDR1 SGHDT, CDR2 YYEEEE. V lost 0 bases to trimming and J lost 11 bases; unmatched junction nucleotides: 4.

This chain links TRBV24-1 with TRBJ1-5, with D unresolved. CDR3 size: 15 residues. Per the germline V gene, CDR1 is KGHDR and CDR2 is SFDVKD. Trimming removed 7 bases from V and 0 bases from J, with 12 bases in between. CDR3 sequence reads: CATSSTGYSNQPQHF. In DNA form, the CDR3 reads TGTGCCACCAGCTCGACGGGATATAGCAATCAGCCCCAGCATTTT.

The chain carries TRBV29-1 and TRBJ1-1; TRBD1 is a possible D gene (5 bases). The CDR3 runs to 15 residues. Deletions cut 1 base from V and 7 bases from J, with 19 bases between. The germline CDR1 and CDR2 sequences are SQVTM and ANQGSEA. CDR3 in DNA: TGCAGCGTTGAAGCGCGGGGACGGAGCCGTGGTGAAGCTTTCTTT. This sequence encodes CSVEARGRSRGEAFF.

The genes are TRBV3-1 (or the pseudogene TRBV3-2) and TRBJ1-4; TRBD1 matches at 7 bases. Unmatched junction bases numbered 4, after V lost 6 bases and J lost 3 bases. Germline CDR1 and CDR2: LGHDT and YNNKEL (reference sequence). The CDR3 runs 14 residues. CDR3 sequence reads: CASRTTGANEKLFF. CDR3 in DNA: TGTGCCAGCAGAACTACAGGGGCTAATGAAAAACTGTTTTTT.

This sequence joins TRBV5-1 and TRBJ2-7; 8 positions match TRBD2. V shed 4 bases and J 6 bases; nucleotides not matched to a gene: 6. Germline V gene lookup returns CDR1 SGHRS and CDR2 YFSETQ. CDR3 length: 13 amino acids. CDR3 sequence (DNA): TGCGCCAGCAGCCCCGGGGGGGTCAGCGAGCAGTACGTC. It encodes CASSPGGVSEQYV.

V gene TRBV6-2 or TRBV6-3 combines with J gene TRBJ1-2; no firm D call. Germline values: CDR1 MNHEY, CDR2 SVGEGT. Between the trimmed V and J ends, which lost 5 bases and 8 bases, there was a span of 12 bases. The CDR3 totals 12 residues. The CDR3 nucleotides are TGTGCCAGCAGTGGAGGAAAAGTGGGCTACACCTTC. Amino acid sequence: CASSGGKVGYTF.

The chain uses TRBV10-3 and TRBJ2-1; TRBD2 matches 10 bases. Germline assignment: CDR1 ENHRY and CDR2 SYGVKD. J was trimmed by 1 base and V by 6 bases; bases with no gene match: 3. The CDR3 has 15 residues. The CDR3 loop is CAIRPSGGSYNEQFF. The DNA of the CDR3 is TGTGCCATCAGACCTAGCGGGGGTTCCTACAATGAGCAGTTCTTC.

The V call is TRBV7-9, the J call TRBJ2-2; D may be TRBD2 (6 bases). This CDR3 has 17 amino acids. The V end was cut by 0 bases, the J end by 4 bases, with 15 bases between. The germline V gene has CDR1 SEHNR and CDR2 FQNEAQ (reference sequence). This CDR3 is CASSLAVGHGGTGELFF. The CDR3 DNA sequence: TGTGCCAGCAGCTTAGCAGTGGGCCACGGGGGCACCGGGGAGCTGTTTTTT.

The table lists this clone with a few counts. The chain has TRBV7-9 and TRBJ2-1; 10 nucleotides match TRBD2. J was trimmed by 2 bases and V by 5 bases; bases with no gene match: 18. The CDR3 totals 20 residues. Per germline, CDR1 SEHNR and CDR2 FQNEAQ (reference sequence). The CDR3 sequence is CASSTRGPNWTSGTYNEQFF. The DNA for the CDR3 is TGTGCCAGCAGCACCCGCGGGCCGAACTGGACTAGCGGAACCTACAATGAGCAGTTCTTC.

This rearrangement joins TRBV6-5 to TRBJ1-4; the D gene is possibly TRBD1 (5 bases). The CDR3 extends over 14 amino acids. The germline V gene has CDR1 MNHEY and CDR2 SVGAGI. V lost 5 bases, J lost 0 bases, and 7 bases lay in between. This CDR3 is CASSRQPTNEKLFF. The DNA for the CDR3 is TGTGCCAGCAGTAGACAGCCAACTAATGAAAAACTGTTTTTT.

This chain uses TRBV30 with TRBJ1-1; no reliable D call. The CDR3 spans 14 residues. With 4 bases removed from V and 0 bases from J, the gap between germline ends came to 12 bases. Germline CDR1 is GTSNPN and CDR2 is SVGIG (reference sequence). The CDR3 DNA reads TGTGCCTGGACAGCTACACTAATGAACACTGAAGCTTTCTTT. Its translation: CAWTATLMNTEAFF.

The J gene is TRBJ1-5, the V gene TRBV6-1; a weak D match, TRBD1 (6 bases). Between the trimmed V and J ends, which lost 3 bases and 4 bases, there was a span of 13 bases. The germline V gene has CDR1 MNHNS and CDR2 SASEGT. This CDR3 is 15 amino acids long. The CDR3 bases are TGTGCCAGCAGTGATCTGGACAGCAGGAATCAGCCCCAGCATTTT. It is translated as CASSDLDSRNQPQHF.

The chain links TRBV19 to TRBJ1-3; the D gene is possibly TRBD1 (6 bases). V lost 6 bases, J lost 0 bases, and 9 bases lay in between. Germline lookup yields CDR1 LNHDA and CDR2 SQIVND (reference sequence). The CDR3 runs 14 residues. In DNA form, the CDR3 reads TGTGCCAGTAGGACAGGTATCTCTGGAAACACCATATATTTT. Translated: CASRTGISGNTIYF.

J is TRBJ1-2 and V is TRBV7-2; unclear D gene. The germline V and J ends were trimmed by 3 bases and 3 bases, with 14 bases remaining between them. The CDR3 totals 15 residues. The V gene's germline CDR1 is SGHTA and CDR2 FQGNSA. The CDR3 sequence: CASSFKGRADYGYTF. The CDR3 region has the DNA TGTGCCAGCAGCTTTAAAGGGCGTGCCGACTATGGCTACACCTTC. The variable domain in full, with the rest retrieved from reference TRBV7-2 and TRBJ1-2, is GAGVSQSPSNKVTEKGKDVELRCDPISGHTALYWYRQSLGQGLEFLIYFQGNSAPDKSGLPSDRFSAERTGGSVSTLTIQRTQQEDSAVYLCASSFKGRADYGYTFGSGTRLTVV.

V is TRBV9 and J is TRBJ2-1, with 7 bases identical to TRBD1. Per the germline V gene, CDR1 is SGDLS and CDR2 is YYNGEE. Trimming cost V 3 bases and J 9 bases; bases outside gene matches: 9. The CDR3 runs to 14 residues. The CDR3 reads CASSAGTVTSEQFF. CDR3 DNA: TGTGCCAGCAGCGCCGGGACAGTGACGAGTGAGCAGTTCTTC. The whole variable domain, remainder taken from reference TRBV9 and TRBJ2-1, is DSGVTQTPKHLITATGQRVTLRCSPRSGDLSVYWYQQSLDQGLQFLIQYYNGEERAKGNILERFSAQQFPDLHSELNLSSLELGDSALYFCASSAGTVTSEQFFGPGTRLTVL.

The V call is TRBV7-2, the J call TRBJ1-6; D remains unclear. V lost 3 bases and J 7 bases, leaving 7 bases between the germline ends. From germline, CDR1 is SGHTA and CDR2 FQGNSA. The CDR3 has 13 amino acids. CDR3 in DNA: TGTGCCAGCAGCTTCACGGGGAATTCACCCCTCCACTTT. Protein: CASSFTGNSPLHF. Supplemented by reference TRBV7-2 and TRBJ1-6, the full variable domain reads GAGVSQSPSNKVTEKGKDVELRCDPISGHTALYWYRQSLGQGLEFLIYFQGNSAPDKSGLPSDRFSAERTGGSVSTLTIQRTQQEDSAVYLCASSFTGNSPLHFGNGTRLTVT.